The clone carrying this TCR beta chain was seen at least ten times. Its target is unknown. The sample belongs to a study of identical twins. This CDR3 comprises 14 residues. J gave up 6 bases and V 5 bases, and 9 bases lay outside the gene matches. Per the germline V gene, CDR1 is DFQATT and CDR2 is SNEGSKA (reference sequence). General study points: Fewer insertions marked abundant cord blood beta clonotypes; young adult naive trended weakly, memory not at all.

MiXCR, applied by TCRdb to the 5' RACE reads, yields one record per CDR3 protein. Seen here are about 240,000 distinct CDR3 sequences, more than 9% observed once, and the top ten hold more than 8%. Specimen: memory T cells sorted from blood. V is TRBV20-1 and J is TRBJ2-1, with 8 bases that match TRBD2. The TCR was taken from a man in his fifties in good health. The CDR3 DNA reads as TGCAGTGCTCGGGGCCAGCGGGAGTTCAATGAGCAGTTCTTC. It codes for CSARGQREFNEQFF.